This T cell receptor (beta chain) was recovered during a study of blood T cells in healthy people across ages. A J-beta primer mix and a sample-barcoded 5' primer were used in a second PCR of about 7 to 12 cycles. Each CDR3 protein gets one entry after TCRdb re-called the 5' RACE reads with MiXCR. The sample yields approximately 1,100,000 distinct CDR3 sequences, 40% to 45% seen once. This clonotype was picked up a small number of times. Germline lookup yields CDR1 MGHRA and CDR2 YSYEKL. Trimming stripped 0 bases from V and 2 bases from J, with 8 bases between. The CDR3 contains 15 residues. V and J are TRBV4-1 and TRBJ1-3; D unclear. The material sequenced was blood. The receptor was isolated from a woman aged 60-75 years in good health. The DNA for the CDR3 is TGCGCCAGCAGCCAAGATCAGGACCCTGGAAACACCATATATTTT. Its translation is CASSQDQDPGNTIYF.